This TCR beta chain was recovered during a study of blood T cell repertoires in COVID-19. Study details: Material from acute and convalescent COVID-19 was sourced from the United States, Italy and Spain. Sources were T cells, B-cell-depleted T cells, or PBMCs; the material itself was cDNA or gDNA.

Original data processing: From reference gene primer amplification, estimates of nucleated cell counts were derived. Method: immunoSEQ multiplex PCR; TCRdb's copy keeps in-frame clones and lacks some. The DNA was the basis for D and trimming; V, J and clone size are from that table. The sample shows approximately 140,000 clones, around 82% of them seen only once. The clonotype originates from a human donor with acute or convalescent COVID-19. The donor label of this sample is uncertain. Sequencing was done on a sample of peripheral blood.

The CDR3 spells CASSLRDSGNTIYF. The DNA of the CDR3 is TGTGCCAGCAGCCTCCGGGACTCTGGAAACACCATATATTTT. The gene calls are TRBV7-9 and TRBJ1-3; no clear D gene. CDR1 is SEHNR and CDR2 is FQNEAQ in the germline V gene (reference sequence). Deletions cut 5 bases from V and 0 bases from J, with 8 bases between. CDR3 size: 14 residues. The full variable domain, its missing parts supplied by reference TRBV7-9 and TRBJ1-3, is DTGVSQNPRHKITKRGQNVTFRCDPISEHNRLYWYRQTLGQGPEFLTYFQNEAQLEKSRLLSDRFSAERPKGSFSTLEIQRTEQGDSAMYLCASSLRDSGNTIYFGEGSWLTVV.